The 24 T cell receptor beta chains in this list originate from one sample, sequenced in a study of blood T cell repertoires in COVID-19. Sequenced by immunoSEQ multiplex PCR; TCRdb stores in-frame clones only, minus some. Of a few hundred thousand clones in the sample, 80% to 90% were seen once. Sequenced material: PBMCs or T cells enriched from blood (not recorded which). The receptors come from a man aged 25-45 years who had recovered from COVID-19.

This chain uses TRBV6-5 with TRBJ1-2; D perhaps matches TRBD1 (6 bases). Trimming took 6 bases from V and 4 from J, leaving 15 bases between them. CDR1 is MNHEY, CDR2 SVGAGI, per germline. This CDR3 spans 14 amino acids. The CDR3 region is CASRQGNAAYGYTF. In DNA, the CDR3 is TGTGCCAGCAGGCAGGGGAACGCAGCCTATGGCTACACCTTC.

J is TRBJ1-2 and V is TRBV5-6, with 9 bases identical to TRBD1. J lost 8 bases, V lost 2 bases, and 7 bases had no gene match. Per germline, CDR1 SGHDT and CDR2 YYEEEE. The CDR3 spans 14 residues. The CDR3 DNA is TGTGCCAGCAGCTTCCGGGACAGGGCGGGGGGCTACACCTTC. This codes for CASSFRDRAGGYTF.

The genes are TRBV4-3 and TRBJ1-2, with 8 bases matching TRBD1. There are 13 residues in the CDR3. Germline CDR1 LGHNA, CDR2 YSLEER. V gave up 3 bases and J gave up 13 bases; unmatched junction bases: 10. CDR3 protein: CASSQATGVPSTF. CDR3 in DNA: TGCGCCAGCAGCCAGGCGACAGGGGTCCCCAGCACCTTC.

V usage is TRBV4-1 and J usage is TRBJ1-2, with a tentative D call TRBD1 (6 bases). This CDR3 is 16 amino acids long. Germline assignment: CDR1 MGHRA and CDR2 YSYEKL. Trimming cost V 0 bases and J 3 bases, with 14 bases left between them. CDR3 DNA sequence: TGCGCCAGCAGCCAAGATCCGGGGGGCTGGGACTATGGCTACACCTTC. Translating gives CASSQDPGGWDYGYTF.

The rearrangement links TRBV6-4 to TRBJ2-3; 8 nucleotides align to TRBD2. J lost 2 bases, V lost 1 base, and 5 bases had no gene match. Germline-derived CDR1 and CDR2 are MRHNA and SNTAGT. The length of the CDR3 is 16 residues. CDR3 in amino acids: CASSDWGSGDTDTQYF. The CDR3 DNA reads TGTGCCAGCAGTGACTGGGGTAGCGGGGACACAGATACGCAGTATTTT.

The chain has TRBV5-8 and TRBJ2-4; D unresolved. V lost 0 bases, J lost 2 bases, and 6 bases lay in between. The CDR3 has 14 residues. Germline lookup yields CDR1 SGHTS and CDR2 YDEGEE. The CDR3 DNA reads TGTGCCAGCAGCTTGGCCGTAACCAAAAACATTCAGTACTTC. Its protein product is CASSLAVTKNIQYF.

The chain recombines TRBV16 with TRBJ2-3, with a weak D call TRBD2 (6 bases). V gave up 0 bases and J gave up 2 bases, with 21 bases separating them. This CDR3 comprises 19 residues. Germline CDR1 and CDR2: KGHSY and FQNENV. The CDR3 coding sequence is TGTGCCAGCAGCCAATCGATGGGCGTAACGGGGGTAACCACAGATACGCAGTATTTT. It specifies CASSQSMGVTGVTTDTQYF.

The chain employs TRBV5-1 and TRBJ2-2, with TRBD2 as a possible D gene (6 bases). The germline CDR1 and CDR2 sequences are SGHRS and YFSETQ. The CDR3 spans 15 residues. V was trimmed by 4 bases and J by 3 bases, leaving 13 bases between them. The CDR3 is CASSLRTGDTGELFF. Written as DNA, the CDR3 is TGCGCCAGCAGCCTCCGAACGGGGGACACCGGGGAGCTGTTTTTT.

The genes are TRBV11-2 and TRBJ1-4, with TRBD1 matching over 8 bases. CDR3 length: 14 residues. Germline CDR1 SGHAT, CDR2 FQNNGV. The V segment lost 6 bases and the J segment 5 bases; nucleotides outside the gene matches: 5. In DNA form, the CDR3 reads TGTGCCAGCAGTAGACAGGGGAGGAATGAAAAACTGTTTTTT. Protein product: CASSRQGRNEKLFF.

On this clone itself: Its ends do not fully match the called genes, so a read error is possible. The J gene is TRBJ1-4, the V gene TRBV7-9, with a weak D call TRBD1 (6 bases). Germline V lookup: CDR1 SEHNR, CDR2 FQNEAQ (reference sequence). The CDR3 runs to 15 residues. In DNA, the CDR3 is TGTGCCAGCACCTTACCCGGGACAAGAGGGAATTTGCTGTTTTTT. Protein sequence: CASTLPGTRGNLLFF.

The V gene is TRBV24-1, the J gene TRBJ1-2; 9 bases map to TRBD1. In germline, CDR1 is KGHDR, CDR2 SFDVKD. CDR3 size: 16 residues. Trimming at V came to 2 bases and at J to 3 bases, leaving 6 bases not matched to a gene. The CDR3 DNA is TGTGCCACCAGTGATTCTCAACAGGGGGCACACTATGGCTACACCTTC. Protein product: CATSDSQQGAHYGYTF.

The chain uses TRBV29-1 and TRBJ2-7, with TRBD1 as a possible D gene (5 bases). V was cut by 4 bases and J by 6 bases, with 22 bases left in between. The CDR3 covers 15 residues. The germline V gene encodes CDR1 SQVTM and CDR2 ANQGSEA. CDR3 in DNA: TGCAGCGTTGTTTCTAGGGGTCACTCCCGATCCGAGCAGTACTTC. Its translation: CSVVSRGHSRSEQYF.

V usage is TRBV4-3 and J usage is TRBJ1-6, with D maybe TRBD1 (5 bases). The CDR3 totals 17 residues. Germline V gene data show CDR1 as LGHNA and CDR2 as YSLEER. The V end lost 1 base, the J end lost 5 bases, and 15 bases lay between the germline ends. The CDR3 DNA sequence: TGCGCCAGCAGCCAAGTGGTAGGGGCACCCGATAATTCACCCCTCCACTTT. It is translated as CASSQVVGAPDNSPLHF.

CDR3: CASSPDRVYGELFF. The CDR3 DNA reads TGTGCCAGCTCACCGGACAGGGTGTACGGGGAGCTGTTTTTT. The chain links TRBV18 to TRBJ2-2; 8 bases fit TRBD1. Unmatched junction bases numbered 4, after V lost 3 bases and J lost 7 bases. The CDR3 has 14 amino acids. Germline V lookup: CDR1 KGHSH, CDR2 LQKENI. The whole variable domain, remainder taken from reference TRBV18 and TRBJ2-2, is NAGVMQNPRHLVRRRGQEARLRCSPMKGHSHVYWYRQLPEEGLKFMVYLQKENIIDESGMPKERFSAEFPKEGPSILRIQQVVRGDSAAYFCASSPDRVYGELFFGEGSRLTVL.

The V and J genes are TRBV11-2 and TRBJ1-2; D unresolved. CDR3 length equals 16 residues. V was trimmed by 1 base and J by 0 bases, leaving 12 bases between them. Germline CDR1 reads SGHAT; CDR2 reads FQNNGV. CDR3: CASSLAAHSPNYGYTF. As DNA, the CDR3 is TGTGCCAGCAGCTTAGCTGCGCACAGTCCTAACTATGGCTACACCTTC.

This chain links TRBV7-2 with TRBJ1-2; weak D call: TRBD1 (6 bases). The V and J ends lost 4 bases and 2 bases respectively, with 14 bases between them. CDR1 and CDR2 (germline): SGHTA, FQGNSA. The CDR3 is made up of 15 amino acids. The CDR3 is CASSSEWTVNYGYTF. CDR3 sequence (DNA): TGTGCCAGCAGCTCGGAATGGACAGTAAACTATGGCTACACCTTC.

This rearrangement joins TRBV19 to TRBJ2-4; D gene uncertain. Germline lookup yields CDR1 LNHDA and CDR2 SQIVND (reference sequence). The CDR3 covers 13 residues. V was shortened by 6 bases and J by 8 bases, with 14 bases between the two germline ends. The CDR3 sequence is CASRSPDSDIQYF. DNA for the CDR3: TGTGCCAGTAGGAGTCCCGATTCGGACATTCAGTACTTC.

The V and J genes are TRBV11-2 and TRBJ1-5; D ambiguous. Trimming removed 6 bases at V and 1 base at J, with 10 bases between. CDR1 is SGHAT, CDR2 FQNNGV, per germline. The CDR3 is 14 amino acids. This CDR3 reads CASSHEWSNQPQHF. CDR3 bases: TGTGCCAGCAGTCACGAGTGGAGCAATCAGCCCCAGCATTTT.

This chain joins TRBV19 and TRBJ1-2; a possible D gene is TRBD1 (6 bases). The CDR3 sequence is 15 residues long. V was trimmed by 3 bases and J by 2 bases, leaving 13 bases between them. Germline CDR1 reads LNHDA; CDR2 reads SQIVND (reference sequence). The CDR3, as DNA: TGTGCCAGTAGTATGGCCCCCCAGGGGAACTATGGCTACACCTTC. Its protein product is CASSMAPQGNYGYTF.

V usage is TRBV7-2 and J usage is TRBJ1-1, with 7 bases that match TRBD1. CDR1 SGHTA and CDR2 FQGNSA come from the germline V gene. With 5 bases clipped from V and 5 bases from J, the junction kept 5 bases outside the gene matches. The CDR3 loop spans 13 amino acids. The CDR3 DNA follows: TGTGCCAGCAGCCTCGACAGGGAGACTGAAGCTTTCTTT. Amino acids: CASSLDRETEAFF.

As to this clone: One junction end disagrees with the germline gene, perhaps due to a read error. The chain employs TRBV18 and TRBJ2-7; D might be TRBD1 or TRBD2, each matching 5 bases. The V gene's germline CDR1 is KGHSH and CDR2 LQKENI. CDR3 length equals 13 residues. CDR3 in amino acids: CATSPGRDYEQYF. CDR3 in DNA: TGTGCCACCTCACCAGGGAGAGACTACGAGCAGTACTTC. Complete variable domain (other parts from reference TRBV18 and TRBJ2-7): NAGVMQNPRHLVRRRGQEARLRCSPMKGHSHVYWYRQLPEEGLKFMVYLQKENIIDESGMPKERFSAEFPKEGPSILRIQQVVRGDSAAYFCATSPGRDYEQYFGPGTRLTVT.

This rearrangement joins TRBV7-9 to TRBJ2-3; perhaps TRBD2 as D (10 bases). V was pared by 4 bases and J by 5 bases, with 37 bases between. CDR1 and CDR2 (germline): SEHNR, FQNEAQ (reference sequence). This CDR3 comprises 22 residues. In DNA form, the CDR3 reads TGTGCCAGCAGCTGGGCCCCATGGACAGGGGCGGTAGCGGGGGGCCTCCGAGATACGCAGTATTTT. It yields the protein CASSWAPWTGAVAGGLRDTQYF.

This sequence joins TRBV19 and TRBJ2-7, with 8 nucleotides matching TRBD2. The CDR3 is 17 amino acids. Germline V CDR1 and CDR2: LNHDA, SQIVND (reference sequence). V gave up 6 bases and J gave up 5 bases; unmatched junction bases: 18. The CDR3 bases are TGTGCCAGTAGATCGACTCCCGGCCGGGGGGGTGCCCACGAGCAGTACTTC. This codes for CASRSTPGRGGAHEQYF.

The chain links TRBV7-3 to TRBJ1-1; weak D call: TRBD1 (6 bases). Germline CDR1 is SGHTA and CDR2 is FQGTGA. Trimming cost V 4 bases and J 2 bases, with 8 bases left between them. The CDR3 contains 13 residues. This CDR3 is CASSSGTNTEAFF. CDR3 nucleotides: TGTGCCAGCAGCTCCGGGACAAACACTGAAGCTTTCTTT.